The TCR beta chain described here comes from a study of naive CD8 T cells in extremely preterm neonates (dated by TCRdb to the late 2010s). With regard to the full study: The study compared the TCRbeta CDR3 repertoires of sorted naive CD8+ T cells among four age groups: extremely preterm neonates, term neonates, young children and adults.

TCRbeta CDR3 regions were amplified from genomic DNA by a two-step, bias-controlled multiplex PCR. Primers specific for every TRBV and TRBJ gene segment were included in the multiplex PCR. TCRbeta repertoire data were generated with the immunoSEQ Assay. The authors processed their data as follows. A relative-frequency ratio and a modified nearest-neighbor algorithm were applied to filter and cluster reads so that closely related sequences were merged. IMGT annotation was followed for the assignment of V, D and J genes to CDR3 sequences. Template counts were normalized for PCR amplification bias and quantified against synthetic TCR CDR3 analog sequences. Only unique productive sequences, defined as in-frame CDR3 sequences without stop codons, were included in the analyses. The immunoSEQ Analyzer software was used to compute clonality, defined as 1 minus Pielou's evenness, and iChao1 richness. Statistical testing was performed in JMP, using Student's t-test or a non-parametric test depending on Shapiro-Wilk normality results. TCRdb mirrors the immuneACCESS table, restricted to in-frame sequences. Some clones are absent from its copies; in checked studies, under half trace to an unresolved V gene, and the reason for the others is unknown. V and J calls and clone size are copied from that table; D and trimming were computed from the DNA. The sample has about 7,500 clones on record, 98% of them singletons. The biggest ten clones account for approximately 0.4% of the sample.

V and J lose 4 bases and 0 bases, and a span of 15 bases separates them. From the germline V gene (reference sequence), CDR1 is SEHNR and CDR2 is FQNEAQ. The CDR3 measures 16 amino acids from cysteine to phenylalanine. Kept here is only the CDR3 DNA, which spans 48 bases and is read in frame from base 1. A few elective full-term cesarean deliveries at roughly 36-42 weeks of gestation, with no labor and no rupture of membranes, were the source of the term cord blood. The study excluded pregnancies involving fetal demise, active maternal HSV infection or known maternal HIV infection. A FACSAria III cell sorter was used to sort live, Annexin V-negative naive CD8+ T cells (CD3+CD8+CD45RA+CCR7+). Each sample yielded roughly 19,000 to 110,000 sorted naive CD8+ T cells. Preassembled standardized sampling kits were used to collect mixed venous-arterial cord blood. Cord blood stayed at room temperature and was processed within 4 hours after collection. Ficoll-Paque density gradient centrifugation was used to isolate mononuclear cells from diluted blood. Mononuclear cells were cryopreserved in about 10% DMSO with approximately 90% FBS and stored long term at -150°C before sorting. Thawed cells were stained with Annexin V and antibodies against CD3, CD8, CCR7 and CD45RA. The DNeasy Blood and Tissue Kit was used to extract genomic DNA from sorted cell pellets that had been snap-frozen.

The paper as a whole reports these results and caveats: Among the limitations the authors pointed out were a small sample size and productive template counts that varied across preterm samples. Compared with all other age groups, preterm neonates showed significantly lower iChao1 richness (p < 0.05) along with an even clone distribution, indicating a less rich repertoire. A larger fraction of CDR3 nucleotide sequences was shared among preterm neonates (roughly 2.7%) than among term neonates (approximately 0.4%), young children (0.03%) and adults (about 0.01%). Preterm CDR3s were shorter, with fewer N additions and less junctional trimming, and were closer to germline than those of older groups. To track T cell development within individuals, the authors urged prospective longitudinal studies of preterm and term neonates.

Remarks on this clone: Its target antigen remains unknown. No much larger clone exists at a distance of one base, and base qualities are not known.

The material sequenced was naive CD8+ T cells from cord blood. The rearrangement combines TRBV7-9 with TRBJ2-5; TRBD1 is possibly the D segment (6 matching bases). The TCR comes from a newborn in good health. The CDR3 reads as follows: CASSSPLGGYQETQYF. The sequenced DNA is TGTGCCAGCAGCTCCCCCCTTGGGGGCTACCAAGAGACCCAGTACTTC. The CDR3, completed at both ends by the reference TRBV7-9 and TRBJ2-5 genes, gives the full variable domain DTGVSQNPRHKITKRGQNVTFRCDPISEHNRLYWYRQTLGQGPEFLTYFQNEAQLEKSRLLSDRFSAERPKGSFSTLEIQRTEQGDSAMYLCASSSPLGGYQETQYFGPGTRLLVL.